This TCR beta chain was retrieved from a study of human T cells and chemical hapten exposure. About the research overall: Patients received weekly diphenylcyclopropenone doses to the scalp throughout the approximately 24-week study. Alopecia areata, totalis or universalis affected patients, mainly female. The study traced per-sample TCR yield variation mainly to small differences in pooled library volumes.

V was clipped by 5 bases and J by 0 bases, with 8 bases between them. CDR1 is DFQATT, CDR2 SNEGSKA, per germline (reference sequence). The CDR3 is 12 residues long. In its sample, this clonotype was seen a few times. Described treatment: therapeutic diphenylcyclopropenone sensitization with weekly scalp DPC. Individual cDNA molecules (in the library) carried attached unique molecular identifiers. TCRdb called the reads again in MiXCR, with one record for every CDR3 protein. The repertoire holds approximately 940 distinct CDR3 sequences, with roughly 53% as singletons. The sample in question was whole blood, obtained before DPC sensitization or 2, 6, or about 24 weeks after (not recorded which). The sequence was collected from an adult with alopecia areata. Some clones in this sample may be carry-over from other donors' samples. This table probably holds off-target reads from a library built for another chain. The rearrangement uses TRBV20-1 and TRBJ2-7; no clear D gene. CDR3 protein: CSAVRPSYEQYF. The CDR3 DNA follows: TGCAGTGCTGTGAGGCCCTCCTACGAGCAGTACTTC.